The clone carrying this T cell receptor beta chain was seen a handful of times. Its antigen is undetermined. The data were obtained in a study of T cell repertoires in cytomegalovirus infection. Study information: Indications of both CMV infection and matching HLA type were provided by public TCR beta signatures. Findings and limits, study-wide: Clonotype analysis showed dominance of the ex vivo response by HLA-C-restricted CMV-specific TCR beta clonotypes.

V was cut by 5 bases and J by 0 bases, with 10 bases left in between. This CDR3 has 14 residues. Germline V CDR1 and CDR2: SGHTA, FQGNSA. TCRdb re-called the reads with MiXCR, one entry per CDR3 protein. Counted here are about 920,000 distinct CDR3 sequences, around 29% occurring once; the ten biggest clones make up about an eighth. The gene calls are TRBV7-2 and TRBJ2-5; D not certain. The sample in question was cultured CD8+ T cells from PBMCs, obtained from culture after CMV antigen stimulation. This receptor was obtained from a human donor in good health (CMV status not recorded). Some clones in this sample may be carry-over from other donors' samples. Here the CDR3 reads CASSPRLNQETQYF. The DNA for the CDR3 is TGTGCCAGCAGCCCCCGACTGAACCAAGAGACCCAGTACTTC.